This TCR beta chain was identified during a study of cytomegalovirus exposure and HLA in healthy donors. V was cut by 1 base and J by 3 bases, with 12 bases left in between. The CDR3 has 15 residues. Looked up from germline, CDR1 is SEHNR and CDR2 is FQNEAQ (reference sequence). Study conclusions and caveats: Per published reports, the classifier diagnosed cytomegalovirus status with high specificity and sensitivity. A list of around 150 TCR beta chains associated with cytomegalovirus was given.

Notes on this clone: Its matching antigen is unknown.

Produced via immunoSEQ multiplex PCR; TCRdb's table is partial and in-frame only. The sample holds about 140,000 clones, 80% to 90% seen once. The sequence derives from a man younger than 35 in good health and CMV-seronegative. The specimen was PBMCs. V usage is TRBV7-9 and J usage is TRBJ1-2; TRBD1 is a possible D gene (5 bases). In DNA, the CDR3 is TGTGCCAGCAGCTTAGGGGGAGGGACCGACTATGGCTACACCTTC. Translated, it gives CASSLGGGTDYGYTF. Complete variable domain (other parts from reference TRBV7-9 and TRBJ1-2): DTGVSQNPRHKITKRGQNVTFRCDPISEHNRLYWYRQTLGQGPEFLTYFQNEAQLEKSRLLSDRFSAERPKGSFSTLEIQRTEQGDSAMYLCASSLGGGTDYGYTFGSGTRLTVV.